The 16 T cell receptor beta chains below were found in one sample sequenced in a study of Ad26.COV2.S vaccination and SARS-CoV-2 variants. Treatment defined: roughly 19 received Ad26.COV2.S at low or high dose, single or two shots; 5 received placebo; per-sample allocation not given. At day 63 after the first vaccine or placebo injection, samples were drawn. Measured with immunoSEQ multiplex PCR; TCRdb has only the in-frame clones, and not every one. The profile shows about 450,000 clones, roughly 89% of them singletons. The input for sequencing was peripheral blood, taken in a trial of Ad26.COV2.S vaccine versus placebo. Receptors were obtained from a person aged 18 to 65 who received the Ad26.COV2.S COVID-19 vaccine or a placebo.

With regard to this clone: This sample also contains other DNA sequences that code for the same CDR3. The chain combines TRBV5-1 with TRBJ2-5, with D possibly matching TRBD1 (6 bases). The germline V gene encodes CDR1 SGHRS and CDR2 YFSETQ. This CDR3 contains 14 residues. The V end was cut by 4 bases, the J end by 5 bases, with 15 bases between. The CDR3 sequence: CASSPQGRGETQYF. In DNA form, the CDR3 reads TGCGCCAGCAGCCCACAGGGTAGGGGGGAGACCCAGTACTTC.

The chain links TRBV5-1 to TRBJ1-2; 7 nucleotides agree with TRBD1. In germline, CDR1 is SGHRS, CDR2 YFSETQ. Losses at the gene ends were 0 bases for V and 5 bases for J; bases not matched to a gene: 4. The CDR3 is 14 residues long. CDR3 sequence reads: CASSLEGTEYGYTF. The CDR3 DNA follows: TGCGCCAGCAGCTTGGAAGGGACAGAGTATGGCTACACCTTC.

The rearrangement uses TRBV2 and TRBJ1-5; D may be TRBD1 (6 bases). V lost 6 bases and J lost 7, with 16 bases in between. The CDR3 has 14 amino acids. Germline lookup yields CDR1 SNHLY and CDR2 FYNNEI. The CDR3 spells CASSETGQYQPQHF. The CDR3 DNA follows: TGTGCCAGCAGCGAAACAGGGCAATACCAGCCCCAGCATTTT.

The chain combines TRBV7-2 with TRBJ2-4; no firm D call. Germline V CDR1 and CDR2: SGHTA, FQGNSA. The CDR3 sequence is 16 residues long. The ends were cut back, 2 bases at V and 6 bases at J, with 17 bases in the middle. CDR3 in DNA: TGTGCCAGCAGCTTATCAGACCAGAGTAGGAGAAACATTCAGTACTTC. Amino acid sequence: CASSLSDQSRRNIQYF.

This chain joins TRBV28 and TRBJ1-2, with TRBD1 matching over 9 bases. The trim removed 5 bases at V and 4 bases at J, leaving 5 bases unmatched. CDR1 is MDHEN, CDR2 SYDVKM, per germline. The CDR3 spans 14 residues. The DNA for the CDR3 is TGTGCCAGCAGTCTCGGACAGGGGAGCTATGGCTACACCTTC. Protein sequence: CASSLGQGSYGYTF.

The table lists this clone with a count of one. CDR3 region: CASSPLGGNTGELFF. As DNA, the CDR3 is TGCGCCAGCAGCCCCCTCGGGGGGAACACCGGGGAGCTGTTTTTT. The chain has TRBV5-1 and TRBJ2-2; TRBD2 might be the D (6 bases). The CDR3 has 15 amino acids. V lost 4 bases and J 1 base, leaving 11 bases between the germline ends. Germline V gene data show CDR1 as SGHRS and CDR2 as YFSETQ.

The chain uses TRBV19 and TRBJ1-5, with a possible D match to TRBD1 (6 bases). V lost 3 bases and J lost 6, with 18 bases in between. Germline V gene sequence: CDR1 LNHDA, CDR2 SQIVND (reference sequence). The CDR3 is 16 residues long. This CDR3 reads CASSITSGGLGQPQHF. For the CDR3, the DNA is TGTGCCAGTAGTATCACGTCGGGGGGGCTCGGTCAGCCCCAGCATTTT.

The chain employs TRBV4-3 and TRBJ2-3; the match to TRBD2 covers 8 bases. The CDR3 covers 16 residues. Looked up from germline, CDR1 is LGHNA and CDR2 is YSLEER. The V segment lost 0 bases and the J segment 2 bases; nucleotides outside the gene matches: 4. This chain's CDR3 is CASSQDGAGDTDTQYF. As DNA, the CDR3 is TGCGCCAGCAGCCAAGATGGAGCGGGGGACACAGATACGCAGTATTTT.

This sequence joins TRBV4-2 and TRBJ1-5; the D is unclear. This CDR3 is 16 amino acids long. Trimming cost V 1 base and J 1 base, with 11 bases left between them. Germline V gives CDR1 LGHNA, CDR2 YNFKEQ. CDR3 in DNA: TGTGCCAGCAGCCAAGGGCACACGAGGAGCAATCAGCCCCAGCATTTT. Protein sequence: CASSQGHTRSNQPQHF.

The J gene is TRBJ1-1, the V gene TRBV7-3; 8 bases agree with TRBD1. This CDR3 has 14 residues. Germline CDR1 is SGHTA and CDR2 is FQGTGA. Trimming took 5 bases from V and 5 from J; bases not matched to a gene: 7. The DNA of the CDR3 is TGTGCCAGCAGCCCGCAGGGGGCGCAGACTGAAGCTTTCTTT. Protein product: CASSPQGAQTEAFF.

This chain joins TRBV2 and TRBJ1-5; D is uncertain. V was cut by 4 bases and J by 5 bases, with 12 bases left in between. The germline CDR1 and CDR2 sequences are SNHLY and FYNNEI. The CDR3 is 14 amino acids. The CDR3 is CASSGVLRDQPQHF. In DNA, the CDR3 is TGTGCCAGCAGTGGGGTCCTTAGGGATCAGCCCCAGCATTTT.

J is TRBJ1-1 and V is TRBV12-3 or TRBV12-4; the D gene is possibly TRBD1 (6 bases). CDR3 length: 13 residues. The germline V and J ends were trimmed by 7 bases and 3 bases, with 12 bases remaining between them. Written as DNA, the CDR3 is TGTGCCAGCACCAATACAGGGTACACTGAAGCTTTCTTT. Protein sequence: CASTNTGYTEAFF.

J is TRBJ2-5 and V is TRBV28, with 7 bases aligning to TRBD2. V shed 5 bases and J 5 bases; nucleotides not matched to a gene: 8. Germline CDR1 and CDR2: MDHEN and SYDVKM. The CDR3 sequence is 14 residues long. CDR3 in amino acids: CASSTPGGGETQYF. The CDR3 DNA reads TGTGCCAGCAGTACTCCGGGGGGTGGGGAGACCCAGTACTTC.

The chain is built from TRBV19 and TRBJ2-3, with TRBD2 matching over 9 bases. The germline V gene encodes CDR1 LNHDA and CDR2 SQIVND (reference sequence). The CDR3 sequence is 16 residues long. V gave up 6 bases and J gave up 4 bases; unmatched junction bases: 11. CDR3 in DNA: TGTGCCAGTAGGAGTCTAGCGGGGTTTCGCCCAGATACGCAGTATTTT. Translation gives CASRSLAGFRPDTQYF.

The CDR3 DNA follows: TGTGCCAGCTCACCACCTGAGGGAACTAGCACAGATACGCAGTATTTT. Translation: CASSPPEGTSTDTQYF. The chain recombines TRBV18 with TRBJ2-3; D perhaps matches TRBD2 (5 bases). The CDR3 consists of 16 residues. Trimming removed 0 bases at V and 0 bases at J, with 10 bases between. Germline CDR1 reads KGHSH; CDR2 reads LQKENI.

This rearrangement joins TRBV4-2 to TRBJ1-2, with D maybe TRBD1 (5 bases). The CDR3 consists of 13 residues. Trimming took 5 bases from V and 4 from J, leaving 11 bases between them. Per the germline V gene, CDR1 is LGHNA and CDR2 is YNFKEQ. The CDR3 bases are TGTGCCAGCAGCACACCGACAGCCTATGGCTACACCTTC. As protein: CASSTPTAYGYTF.